A selection of T cell receptor beta chains follows, all from one sample in a study of CD8 T cells in Susac syndrome. From the immunoSEQ multiplex PCR reads, TCRdb called clonotypes with MiXCR, one entry per CDR3 protein. In the table there are 150,000 to 200,000 distinct CDR3 sequences, approximately 94% of which are singletons. Sequencing was done on a sample of CD4+ T cells from PBMCs. These receptors were obtained from a human donor with Susac syndrome. Each CDR3 is given without its conserved first and last residue. Each record gives: V gene, D gene, CDR3 length, CDR3 protein. A D gene is named only where the DNA matches it firmly.

v_call: TRBV30; d_call: TRBD1; cdr3_length: 13; cdr3_aa: AWSVGTGNNNEQF
v_call: TRBV7-8; d_call: .; cdr3_length: 11; cdr3_aa: ANGAGEAETQY
v_call: TRBV20-1; d_call: TRBD2; cdr3_length: 13; cdr3_aa: SANGLAALTDTQY
v_call: TRBV7-9; d_call: .; cdr3_length: 9; cdr3_aa: ASTMKDEQF
v_call: TRBV30; d_call: .; cdr3_length: 12; cdr3_aa: AWSFGQSNTEAF
v_call: TRBV29-1; d_call: .; cdr3_length: 11; cdr3_aa: SVVEVGLGEQY
v_call: TRBV6-2/TRBV6-3; d_call: .; cdr3_length: 12; cdr3_aa: ASSYPATKNIQY
v_call: TRBV15; d_call: TRBD1; cdr3_length: 13; cdr3_aa: ATSRDRTGTGELF
v_call: TRBV29-1; d_call: .; cdr3_length: 12; cdr3_aa: SVERTLSGNTIY
v_call: TRBV14; d_call: .; cdr3_length: 13; cdr3_aa: ASSQERGSYNEQF
v_call: TRBV12-3/TRBV12-4; d_call: .; cdr3_length: 10; cdr3_aa: ASSRRGEKLF
v_call: TRBV30; d_call: .; cdr3_length: 12; cdr3_aa: AWNRLGREETQY
v_call: TRBV7-8; d_call: .; cdr3_length: 12; cdr3_aa: ATSPGIQGETQY